Listed below are T cell receptor beta chains from one sample, sequenced in a study of blood T cell repertoires in COVID-19. Only in-frame clones appear in the TCRdb table, and some are missing; sequencing was by immunoSEQ multiplex PCR. The table has 120,000 to 150,000 clones, about four fifths seen once. The sample taken for sequencing was peripheral blood. The receptors were sampled from a human donor with acute or convalescent COVID-19. The donor label of this sample is uncertain. Each CDR3 is given with its conserved first and last residue. A D gene is named only where the DNA matches it firmly. Not every row has a clone size; where given, it reads once, few, many or a size class.

abundance: NA; j_gene: TRBJ2-1; d_gene: TRBD2; v_gene: TRBV2; CDR3nt: TGTGCCAGCAGTGTGGGGGGGACCGGTTACGAGCAGTTCTTC; CDR3aa: CASSVGGTGYEQFF
abundance: NA; j_gene: TRBJ2-2; d_gene: NA; v_gene: TRBV7-9; CDR3nt: TGTGCCAGCAGCTACCCGACAGACCCCGGGGAGCTGTTTTTT; CDR3aa: CASSYPTDPGELFF
abundance: NA; j_gene: TRBJ2-3; d_gene: TRBD2; v_gene: TRBV19; CDR3nt: TGTGCCAGTAGTCGATCCCCCGGGACTAGTGCGCAGTATTTT; CDR3aa: CASSRSPGTSAQYF
abundance: NA; j_gene: TRBJ2-2; d_gene: TRBD2; v_gene: TRBV3-1/TRBV3-2; CDR3nt: TGTGCCAGCAGGGGAGGGGCGCGCACCGGGGAGCTGTTTTTT; CDR3aa: CASRGGARTGELFF
abundance: NA; j_gene: TRBJ1-1; d_gene: TRBD1; v_gene: TRBV7-2; CDR3nt: TGTGCCAGCAGCCTTACAGGGGGCATGGCCACTGAAGCTTTCTTT; CDR3aa: CASSLTGGMATEAFF
abundance: NA; j_gene: TRBJ2-1; d_gene: NA; v_gene: TRBV4-1; CDR3nt: TGCGCCAGCACCCCTCGCTCGGGGGGCACCTACAATGAGCAGTTCTTC; CDR3aa: CASTPRSGGTYNEQFF
abundance: NA; j_gene: TRBJ2-1; d_gene: TRBD2; v_gene: TRBV4-1; CDR3nt: TGCGCCAGCAGCCAGGCGACTAGCGGGGCATACAATGAGCAGTTCTTC; CDR3aa: CASSQATSGAYNEQFF
abundance: NA; j_gene: TRBJ2-5; d_gene: NA; v_gene: TRBV24-1; CDR3nt: TGTGCCACCAGTGAGTCTAGTGGGAGACAATGGGAGACCCAGTACTTC; CDR3aa: CATSESSGRQWETQYF
abundance: NA; j_gene: TRBJ1-2; d_gene: NA; v_gene: TRBV5-4; CDR3nt: TGTGCCAGCAGCTTGGTTGGAGAGGACTATGGCTACACCTTC; CDR3aa: CASSLVGEDYGYTF
abundance: NA; j_gene: TRBJ2-1; d_gene: NA; v_gene: TRBV7-9; CDR3nt: TGTGCCAGCAGCTTAGCGAGTCTGGGGAGCGATGAGCAGTTCTTC; CDR3aa: CASSLASLGSDEQFF
abundance: NA; j_gene: TRBJ2-1; d_gene: TRBD2; v_gene: TRBV5-4; CDR3nt: TGTGCCAGCAGACCTAGCGGGGGCCAGTACAATGAGCAGTTCTTC; CDR3aa: CASRPSGGQYNEQFF
abundance: NA; j_gene: TRBJ2-3; d_gene: TRBD2; v_gene: TRBV3-1/TRBV3-2; CDR3nt: TGTGCCAGCAGCCCCAAAGGCGGGGGGACCACAGATACGCAGTATTTT; CDR3aa: CASSPKGGGTTDTQYF
abundance: NA; j_gene: TRBJ1-1; d_gene: NA; v_gene: TRBV19; CDR3nt: TGTGCCAGTATCGCCATTCGGGTGGGGAACACTGAAGCTTTCTTT; CDR3aa: CASIAIRVGNTEAFF
abundance: once; j_gene: TRBJ1-3; d_gene: TRBD1; v_gene: TRBV2; CDR3nt: TGTGCCAGCAGCGGGGACAGGGGAAGGGGAAACACCATATATTTT; CDR3aa: CASSGDRGRGNTIYF
abundance: NA; j_gene: TRBJ1-4; d_gene: NA; v_gene: TRBV20-1; CDR3nt: TGCAGTGCTAGGGGAGTTGAAAAACTGTTTTTT; CDR3aa: CSARGVEKLFF
abundance: NA; j_gene: TRBJ1-1; d_gene: TRBD1; v_gene: TRBV18; CDR3nt: TGTGCCAGCTCACCACGGACAGGGAACACTGAAGCTTTCTTT; CDR3aa: CASSPRTGNTEAFF
abundance: NA; j_gene: TRBJ1-5; d_gene: NA; v_gene: TRBV19; CDR3nt: TGTGCCAGTAGTATAGAGGCCGGGGGACTAAGTCAGCCCCAGCATTTT; CDR3aa: CASSIEAGGLSQPQHF
abundance: NA; j_gene: TRBJ2-7; d_gene: NA; v_gene: TRBV27; CDR3nt: TGTGCCAGCAGTTACTTGAGGGACTACGAGCAGTACTTC; CDR3aa: CASSYLRDYEQYF
abundance: NA; j_gene: TRBJ2-2; d_gene: NA; v_gene: TRBV4-2; CDR3nt: TGTGCCAGCAGCCCCCAGGGGCGGAACACCGGGGAGCTGTTTTTT; CDR3aa: CASSPQGRNTGELFF
abundance: NA; j_gene: TRBJ2-3; d_gene: TRBD1; v_gene: TRBV24-1; CDR3nt: TGTGCCACCAGTGTCTCCGGGACAGGGGAAGATACGCAGTATTTT; CDR3aa: CATSVSGTGEDTQYF
abundance: once; j_gene: TRBJ1-3; d_gene: NA; v_gene: TRBV6-5; CDR3nt: TGTGCCAGCAGTCGACCCGGGGGCTCTGGAAACACCATATATTTT; CDR3aa: CASSRPGGSGNTIYF
abundance: NA; j_gene: TRBJ1-5; d_gene: TRBD1; v_gene: TRBV7-2; CDR3nt: TGTGCCAGCAGCTTAGACAGGGGAAACAATCAGCCCCAGCATTTT; CDR3aa: CASSLDRGNNQPQHF
abundance: NA; j_gene: TRBJ1-3; d_gene: NA; v_gene: TRBV30; CDR3nt: TGTGCCTGGAGGAACGCAGGGTCCGGAAACACCATATATTTT; CDR3aa: CAWRNAGSGNTIYF
abundance: once; j_gene: TRBJ1-2; d_gene: TRBD1; v_gene: TRBV24-1; CDR3nt: TGTGCCACCAGTGACCGGGGACAGTACGATGGCTACACCTTC; CDR3aa: CATSDRGQYDGYTF
abundance: NA; j_gene: TRBJ1-6; d_gene: TRBD1; v_gene: TRBV18; CDR3nt: TGTGCCAGCTCACAATCATCGACAGGGTCAGGGTCACCCCTCCACTTT; CDR3aa: CASSQSSTGSGSPLHF
abundance: NA; j_gene: TRBJ2-1; d_gene: NA; v_gene: TRBV7-9; CDR3nt: TGTGCCAGCAGTCCGGGACTCTTCTCCTACAATGAGCAGTTCTTC; CDR3aa: CASSPGLFSYNEQFF
abundance: NA; j_gene: TRBJ2-2; d_gene: NA; v_gene: TRBV7-9; CDR3nt: TGTGCAAGAGCCGGAGGGGCCGGGGAGCTGTTTTTT; CDR3aa: CARAGGAGELFF
abundance: NA; j_gene: TRBJ1-4; d_gene: TRBD1; v_gene: TRBV5-1; CDR3nt: TGCGCCAGCAGCCCGGGGACAGGGTATCCTAATGAAAAACTGTTTTTT; CDR3aa: CASSPGTGYPNEKLFF
abundance: NA; j_gene: TRBJ1-6; d_gene: NA; v_gene: TRBV6-6; CDR3nt: TGTGCCAGCAGTCCCGGGAGCCGAGGGGTGAGGTCACCCCTCCACTTT; CDR3aa: CASSPGSRGVRSPLHF
abundance: few; j_gene: TRBJ1-5; d_gene: NA; v_gene: TRBV7-2; CDR3nt: TGTGCCAGCAGCCCTCCAGGGGCCCTCACATTGCCCCAGCATTTT; CDR3aa: CASSPPGALTLPQHF
abundance: NA; j_gene: TRBJ2-2; d_gene: NA; v_gene: TRBV27; CDR3nt: TGTGCCAGCAGTTATGACAGTATAACCGGGGAGCTGTTTTTT; CDR3aa: CASSYDSITGELFF
abundance: NA; j_gene: TRBJ2-2; d_gene: TRBD1; v_gene: TRBV5-1; CDR3nt: TGCGCCAGCAGCTCCTGGACAGGGTTGGACACCGGGGAGCTGTTTTTT; CDR3aa: CASSSWTGLDTGELFF
abundance: NA; j_gene: TRBJ1-5; d_gene: NA; v_gene: TRBV19; CDR3nt: TGTGCCAGTAGTGATCAAGGCGCGGGTCAGCCCCAGCATTTT; CDR3aa: CASSDQGAGQPQHF
abundance: NA; j_gene: TRBJ1-2; d_gene: TRBD1; v_gene: TRBV5-6; CDR3nt: TGTGCCAGCAGCTTGGGACAGGGGGCGGGTGGCTACACCTTC; CDR3aa: CASSLGQGAGGYTF
abundance: NA; j_gene: TRBJ1-1; d_gene: NA; v_gene: TRBV11-3; CDR3nt: TGTGCCAGCAGCCGGCGGAGGGACACTGAAGCTTTCTTT; CDR3aa: CASSRRRDTEAFF
abundance: NA; j_gene: TRBJ2-5; d_gene: TRBD1; v_gene: TRBV7-9; CDR3nt: TGTGCCAGCAGCCCTGGACAGGGTCTTGAGACCCAGTACTTC; CDR3aa: CASSPGQGLETQYF
abundance: NA; j_gene: TRBJ2-3; d_gene: NA; v_gene: TRBV5-6; CDR3nt: TGTGCCAGCAGCGCCCAGGGGCGGGGGAGCACAGATACGCAGTATTTT; CDR3aa: CASSAQGRGSTDTQYF
abundance: NA; j_gene: TRBJ1-1; d_gene: NA; v_gene: TRBV24-1; CDR3nt: TGTGCCACCAGTGCGGGGGGAATGAACACTGAAGCTTTCTTT; CDR3aa: CATSAGGMNTEAFF
abundance: NA; j_gene: TRBJ1-1; d_gene: NA; v_gene: TRBV5-1; CDR3nt: TGCGCCAGCAGGCCTCGGGAGAACACTGAAGCTTTCTTT; CDR3aa: CASRPRENTEAFF
abundance: NA; j_gene: TRBJ1-2; d_gene: TRBD1; v_gene: TRBV2; CDR3nt: TGTGCCAGCAGTGAAGGGGGACAGCCCTCAGGCGGCTACACCTTC; CDR3aa: CASSEGGQPSGGYTF
abundance: NA; j_gene: TRBJ1-5; d_gene: NA; v_gene: TRBV27; CDR3nt: TGTGCCAGCACCTACCGAGGGGGATGGAATCAGCCCCAGCATTTT; CDR3aa: CASTYRGGWNQPQHF
abundance: NA; j_gene: TRBJ1-1; d_gene: NA; v_gene: TRBV7-9; CDR3nt: TGTGCCAGCAGCCATCCTACAGGTGAAGCTTTCTTT; CDR3aa: CASSHPTGEAFF
abundance: NA; j_gene: TRBJ2-2; d_gene: TRBD2; v_gene: TRBV29-1; CDR3nt: TGCAGCGTTGAGGGGCTAGCGGGGGCTTCGAACACCGGGGAGCTGTTTTTT; CDR3aa: CSVEGLAGASNTGELFF
abundance: NA; j_gene: TRBJ1-1; d_gene: TRBD1; v_gene: TRBV10-2; CDR3nt: TGCGCCAGCAAGACAGGGGGGCGAGGCACTGAAGCTTTCTTT; CDR3aa: CASKTGGRGTEAFF
abundance: NA; j_gene: TRBJ1-2; d_gene: NA; v_gene: TRBV12-3/TRBV12-4; CDR3nt: TGTGCCACGGCCCAGGGAGGAGATGGCTACACCTTC; CDR3aa: CATAQGGDGYTF
abundance: once; j_gene: TRBJ1-2; d_gene: TRBD1; v_gene: TRBV30; CDR3nt: TGTGCCTGGAGTTTGACAGGGGGCGGTGGCTACACCTTC; CDR3aa: CAWSLTGGGGYTF
abundance: NA; j_gene: TRBJ1-1; d_gene: NA; v_gene: TRBV30; CDR3nt: TGTGCCCGGGAGTATGGCGGTGAAGCTTTCTTT; CDR3aa: CAREYGGEAFF
abundance: once; j_gene: TRBJ2-1; d_gene: TRBD1; v_gene: TRBV5-1; CDR3nt: TGCGCCAGCAGCTTGGGACAGGGGGCGGGGAATGAGCAGTTCTTC; CDR3aa: CASSLGQGAGNEQFF
abundance: NA; j_gene: TRBJ2-1; d_gene: NA; v_gene: TRBV9; CDR3nt: TGTGCCAGCAGCGTAGCCGAAGCTTACAATGAGCAGTTCTTC; CDR3aa: CASSVAEAYNEQFF
abundance: NA; j_gene: TRBJ2-1; d_gene: TRBD1; v_gene: TRBV6-5; CDR3nt: TGTGCCAGCTGCCACGCGGGACAGGGAAACAATGAGCAGTTCTTC; CDR3aa: CASCHAGQGNNEQFF
abundance: NA; j_gene: TRBJ1-1; d_gene: TRBD1; v_gene: TRBV11-2; CDR3nt: TGTGCCAGCAGCAACCGGGACAGGGTAGGGGACACTGAAGCTTTCTTT; CDR3aa: CASSNRDRVGDTEAFF
abundance: NA; j_gene: TRBJ2-1; d_gene: NA; v_gene: TRBV24-1; CDR3nt: TGTGCCACCAGTGATAGACAGGCCAGCTCCTACAATGAGCAGTTCTTC; CDR3aa: CATSDRQASSYNEQFF
abundance: NA; j_gene: TRBJ1-2; d_gene: NA; v_gene: TRBV7-9; CDR3nt: TGTGCCAGCAGCTTAGCCCTCCTCGGGGGGGGAGATGGCTACACCTTC; CDR3aa: CASSLALLGGGDGYTF
abundance: NA; j_gene: TRBJ1-1; d_gene: TRBD1; v_gene: TRBV5-6; CDR3nt: TGTGCCAGCAGCCCTAGGCAGGGGGCAGGAGCTTTCTTT; CDR3aa: CASSPRQGAGAFF
abundance: NA; j_gene: TRBJ1-1; d_gene: NA; v_gene: TRBV18; CDR3nt: TGTGCCAGCTCACCATTAATGACAGCGAACACTGAAGCTTTCTTT; CDR3aa: CASSPLMTANTEAFF
abundance: few; j_gene: TRBJ2-2; d_gene: TRBD2; v_gene: TRBV2; CDR3nt: TGTGCCAGCAGGAAAGCGGGAACTAACACCGGGGAGCTGTTTTTT; CDR3aa: CASRKAGTNTGELFF
abundance: NA; j_gene: TRBJ2-5; d_gene: TRBD2; v_gene: TRBV6-5; CDR3nt: TGTGCCAGCACCCTAGCGGGGGGGCAAAGAGAGACCCAGTACTTC; CDR3aa: CASTLAGGQRETQYF